The clone carrying this T cell receptor (beta chain) came up once. Sequenced by immunoSEQ multiplex PCR; TCRdb stores in-frame clones only, minus some. The table records 150,000 or so clones, more than 75% of them present only once. The V end lost 0 bases, the J end lost 2 bases, and 7 bases lay between the germline ends. In germline, CDR1 is LNHNV, CDR2 YYDKDF (reference sequence). The CDR3 consists of 14 residues. These data come from a study of blood T cell repertoires in COVID-19. In the study overall: The United States, Italy and Spain supplied acute and convalescent COVID-19 samples. Nucleic acid was either cDNA or gDNA, and it came from T cells, B-cell-depleted T cells, or PBMCs.

Sequencing used peripheral blood. The receptor was derived from a man older than 75 with acute or convalescent COVID-19. The V gene is TRBV15, the J gene TRBJ1-2; D remains unclear. For the CDR3, the DNA is TGTGCCACCAGCAGAGATCAGGTGAACTATGGCTACACCTTC. As protein: CATSRDQVNYGYTF.